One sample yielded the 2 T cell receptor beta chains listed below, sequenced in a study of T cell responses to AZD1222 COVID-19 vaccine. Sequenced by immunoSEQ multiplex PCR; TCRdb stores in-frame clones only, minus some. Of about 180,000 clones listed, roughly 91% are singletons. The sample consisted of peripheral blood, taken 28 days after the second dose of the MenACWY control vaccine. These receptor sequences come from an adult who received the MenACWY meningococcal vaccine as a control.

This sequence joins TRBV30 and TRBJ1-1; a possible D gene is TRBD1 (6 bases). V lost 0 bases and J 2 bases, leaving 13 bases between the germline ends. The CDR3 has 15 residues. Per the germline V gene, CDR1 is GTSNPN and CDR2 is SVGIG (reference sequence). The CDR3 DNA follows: TGTGCCTGGAGTGTACGAAGGGGGGGAAACACTGAAGCTTTCTTT. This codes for CAWSVRRGGNTEAFF.

CDR3 sequence: CASSFIRTGRLQPQHF. The DNA of the CDR3 is TGTGCCAGTAGTTTCATCCGGACAGGGAGATTGCAGCCCCAGCATTTT. This chain uses TRBV19 with TRBJ1-5; 8 bases fit TRBD1. Germline loops: CDR1 LNHDA, CDR2 SQIVND (reference sequence). CDR3 length equals 16 residues. The V and J ends lost 5 bases and 7 bases, in that order; junction bases with no gene match: 13.